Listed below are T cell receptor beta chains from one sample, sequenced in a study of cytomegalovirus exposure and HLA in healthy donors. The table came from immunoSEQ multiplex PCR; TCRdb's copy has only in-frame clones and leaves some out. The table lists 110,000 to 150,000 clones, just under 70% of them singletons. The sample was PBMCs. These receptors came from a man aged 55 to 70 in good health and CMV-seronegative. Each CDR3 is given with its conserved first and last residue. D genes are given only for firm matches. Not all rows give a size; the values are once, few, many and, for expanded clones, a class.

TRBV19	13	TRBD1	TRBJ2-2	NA	CASQDRADGELFF	TGTGCCAGCCAGGACAGGGCTGACGGGGAGCTGTTTTTT
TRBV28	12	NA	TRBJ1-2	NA	CASEDSNYGYTF	TGTGCCAGCGAGGACAGCAACTATGGCTACACCTTC
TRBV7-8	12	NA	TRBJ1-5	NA	CASSPREGPQHF	TGTGCCAGCAGCCCTCGGGAAGGGCCCCAGCATTTT
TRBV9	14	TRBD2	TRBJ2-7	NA	CASSGTSGTYEQYF	TGTGCCAGCAGCGGGACTAGCGGAACCTACGAGCAGTACTTC
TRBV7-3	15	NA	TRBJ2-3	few	CASSLRPGGADTQYF	TGTGCCAGCAGCTTAAGACCCGGCGGAGCAGATACGCAGTATTTT
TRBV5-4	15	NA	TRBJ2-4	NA	CASSLGAGGSSLQYF	TGTGCCAGCAGCTTGGGTGCAGGGGGGAGCTCTCTTCAGTACTTC
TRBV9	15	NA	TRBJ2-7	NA	CASSATAETVYEQYF	TGTGCCAGCAGCGCAACGGCGGAAACCGTTTACGAGCAGTACTTC
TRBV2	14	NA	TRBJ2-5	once	CASGGGGLMETQYF	TGTGCCAGCGGGGGGGGCGGGTTAATGGAGACCCAGTACTTC
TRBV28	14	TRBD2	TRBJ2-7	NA	CASSQTGTSGRLYF	TGTGCCAGCAGCCAAACCGGGACTAGCGGGAGACTGTACTTC
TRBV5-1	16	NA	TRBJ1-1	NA	CASSLSGSSSGTEAFF	TGCGCCAGCAGCTTGTCAGGGTCCAGTTCTGGCACTGAAGCTTTCTTT
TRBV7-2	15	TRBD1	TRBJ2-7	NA	CASSSQAETGGEQYF	TGTGCCAGCAGCTCCCAAGCGGAGACAGGGGGCGAGCAGTACTTC
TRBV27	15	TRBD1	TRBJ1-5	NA	CASSLIQGDGQPQHF	TGTGCCAGCAGTTTAATACAGGGGGACGGTCAGCCCCAGCATTTT
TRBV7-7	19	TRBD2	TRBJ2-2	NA	CASSLGASGTQTRTGELFF	TGTGCTAGCAGCTTAGGGGCTAGCGGGACTCAGACGAGGACCGGGGAGCTGTTTTTT
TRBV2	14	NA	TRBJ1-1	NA	CASSEGRMNTEAFF	TGTGCCAGCAGTGAGGGCCGAATGAACACTGAAGCTTTCTTT
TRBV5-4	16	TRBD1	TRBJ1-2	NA	CASSSISSTGAYGYTF	TGTGCCAGCAGCTCTATATCCTCTACAGGGGCCTATGGCTACACCTTC
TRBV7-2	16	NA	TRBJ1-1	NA	CASSLVGPSMNTEAFF	TGTGCCAGCAGCTTAGTGGGGCCGAGCATGAACACTGAAGCTTTCTTT
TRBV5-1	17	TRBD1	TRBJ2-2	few	CASSLFTGESGGGELFF	TGCGCCAGCAGCTTGTTTACAGGGGAGAGCGGTGGCGGGGAGCTGTTTTTT
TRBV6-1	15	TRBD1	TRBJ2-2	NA	CASSTRQGGTGELFF	TGTGCCAGCAGTACCCGACAGGGGGGCACCGGGGAGCTGTTTTTT
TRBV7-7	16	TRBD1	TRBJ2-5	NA	CASSVDQTGKEETQYF	TGTGCTAGCAGCGTCGATCAGACAGGGAAGGAAGAGACCCAGTACTTC
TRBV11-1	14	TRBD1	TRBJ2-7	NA	CASSPTDRGYEQYF	TGTGCCAGCAGCCCTACTGACAGGGGATACGAGCAGTACTTC
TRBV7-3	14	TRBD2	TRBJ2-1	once	CASSLLADYNEQFF	TGTGCCAGCAGCTTACTAGCGGATTACAATGAGCAGTTCTTC
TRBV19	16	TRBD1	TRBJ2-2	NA	CASTPLDRAVTGELFF	TGTGCCAGTACCCCTTTGGACAGGGCGGTAACCGGGGAGCTGTTTTTT
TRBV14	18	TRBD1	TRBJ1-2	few	CASSQVGQTGALNYGYTF	TGTGCCAGCAGCCAAGTCGGCCAGACAGGGGCGTTAAACTATGGCTACACCTTC
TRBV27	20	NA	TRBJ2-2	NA	CASSLKALRNSRGDTGELFF	TGTGCCAGCAGTTTAAAAGCGCTCCGGAACAGCAGGGGGGACACCGGGGAGCTGTTTTTT
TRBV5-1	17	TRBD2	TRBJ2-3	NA	CASSLEGLAGGTDTQYF	TGCGCCAGCAGCTTGGAGGGGTTAGCGGGGGGCACAGATACGCAGTATTTT
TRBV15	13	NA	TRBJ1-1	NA	CATSRDRNTEAFF	TGTGCCACCAGCAGAGACAGGAACACTGAAGCTTTCTTT
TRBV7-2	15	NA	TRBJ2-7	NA	CASSLLAGVPNEQYF	TGTGCCAGCAGCTTGCTGGCGGGCGTTCCCAACGAGCAGTACTTC
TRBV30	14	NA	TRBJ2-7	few	CAWSLTPDSYEQYF	TGTGCCTGGAGTCTTACCCCCGACAGTTACGAGCAGTACTTC
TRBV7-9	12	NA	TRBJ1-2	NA	CASSPEHYGYTF	TGTGCCAGCAGCCCCGAGCACTATGGCTACACCTTC
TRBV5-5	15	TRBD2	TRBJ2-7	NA	CASSLETSGRYEQYF	TGTGCCAGCAGCTTGGAAACTAGCGGGAGGTACGAGCAGTACTTC
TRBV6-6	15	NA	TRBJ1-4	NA	CASSYSTGVEEKLFF	TGTGCCAGCAGTTACTCGACCGGGGTGGAAGAAAAACTGTTTTTT
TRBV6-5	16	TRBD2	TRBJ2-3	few	CASSSLAGTSTDTQYF	TGTGCCAGCAGTTCCCTAGCGGGAACTAGCACAGATACGCAGTATTTT
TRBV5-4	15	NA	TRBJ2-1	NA	CASRAGTSSYNEQFF	TGTGCCAGCAGAGCCGGGACAAGCTCCTACAATGAGCAGTTCTTC
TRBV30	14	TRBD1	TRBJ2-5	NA	CAWGGQGAQGTQYF	TGTGCCTGGGGAGGGCAGGGGGCGCAGGGGACCCAGTACTTC
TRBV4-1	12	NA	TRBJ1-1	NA	CASTGPRARTFF	TGCGCCAGCACCGGTCCCAGGGCGAGAACTTTCTTT
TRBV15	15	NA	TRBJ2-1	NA	CATSKDSSFYNEQFF	TGTGCCACCAGCAAGGACAGCTCCTTTTACAATGAGCAGTTCTTC
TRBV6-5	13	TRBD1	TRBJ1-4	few	CASSLQGNEKLFF	TGTGCCAGCAGTTTACAGGGGAATGAAAAACTGTTTTTT
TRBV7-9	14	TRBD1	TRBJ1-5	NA	CASSRQGWNQPQHF	TGTGCCAGCAGCCGACAGGGATGGAATCAGCCCCAGCATTTT
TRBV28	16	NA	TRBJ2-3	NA	CASSSLEGGTTDTQYF	TGTGCCAGCAGCTCCCTTGAAGGGGGAACCACAGATACGCAGTATTTT
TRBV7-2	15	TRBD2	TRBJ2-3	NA	CASSLAGGLMDTQYF	TGTGCCAGCTCCCTAGCGGGAGGTTTGATGGATACGCAGTATTTT
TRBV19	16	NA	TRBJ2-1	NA	CASSERTSPRYNEQFF	TGTGCCAGTAGTGAGCGAACCTCTCCTCGTTACAATGAGCAGTTCTTC
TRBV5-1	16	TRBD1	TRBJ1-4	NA	CASSLAKGQNNEKLFF	TGCGCCAGCAGCTTGGCCAAGGGACAGAATAATGAAAAACTGTTTTTT
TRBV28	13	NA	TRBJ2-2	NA	CASSLLRTGELFF	TGTGCCAGCAGTTTGTTGCGGACCGGGGAGCTGTTTTTT
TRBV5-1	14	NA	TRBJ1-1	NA	CASSRGQVNTEAFF	TGCGCCAGCAGCCGCGGACAAGTCAACACTGAAGCTTTCTTT
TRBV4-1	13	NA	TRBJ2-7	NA	CASSPPLSYEQYF	TGCGCCAGCAGCCCCCCACTTTCCTACGAGCAGTACTTC
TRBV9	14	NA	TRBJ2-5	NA	CASSGTGTGETQYF	TGTGCCAGCAGCGGAACAGGTACCGGAGAGACCCAGTACTTC
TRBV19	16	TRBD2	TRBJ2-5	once	CASSIAASGSQETQYF	TGTGCCAGTAGTATAGCGGCTAGCGGGAGTCAGGAGACCCAGTACTTC
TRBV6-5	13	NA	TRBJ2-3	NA	CASTRGIADTQYF	TGTGCCAGCACCCGCGGGATAGCAGATACGCAGTATTTT
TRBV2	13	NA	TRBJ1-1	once	CASKEVSNTEAFF	TGTGCCAGCAAAGAGGTTTCGAACACTGAAGCTTTCTTT
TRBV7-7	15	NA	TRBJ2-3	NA	CASSPEVGGTDTQYF	TGTGCTAGCAGCCCAGAGGTAGGGGGCACAGATACGCAGTATTTT
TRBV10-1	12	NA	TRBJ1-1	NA	CASSDWNTEAFF	TGCGCCAGCAGTGACTGGAACACTGAAGCTTTCTTT
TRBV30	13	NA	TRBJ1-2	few	CAWPGQRGFGYTF	TGTGCCTGGCCAGGGCAAAGAGGCTTCGGCTACACCTTC
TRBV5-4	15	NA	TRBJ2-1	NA	CASSLMGGSYNEQFF	TGTGCCAGCAGCTTAATGGGGGGCTCCTACAATGAGCAGTTCTTC
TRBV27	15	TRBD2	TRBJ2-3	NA	CASSFWEGRADTQYF	TGTGCCAGCAGTTTTTGGGAGGGCCGGGCAGATACGCAGTATTTT
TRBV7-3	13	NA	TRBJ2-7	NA	CASSWAPGSEQYF	TGTGCCAGCAGTTGGGCGCCTGGCTCCGAGCAGTACTTC
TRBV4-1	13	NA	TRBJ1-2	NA	CASSPTGSYGYTF	TGCGCCAGCAGCCCCACAGGGTCCTATGGCTACACCTTC
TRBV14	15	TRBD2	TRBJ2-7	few	CASSPRASGFYEQYF	TGTGCCAGCAGCCCCCGGGCTAGCGGGTTTTACGAGCAGTACTTC